This TCR beta chain was profiled in a study of tumor-infiltrating lymphocytes in oesophageal squamous cell carcinoma. The CDR3 contains 14 residues. V dropped 2 bases and J dropped 5; count of bases not matched to a gene: 5. Per germline, CDR1 SGHTA and CDR2 FQGNSA. TCRdb independently ran MiXCR on the PCR reads; one entry per CDR3 protein. The sample records some 20,000 distinct CDR3 sequences, over 40% being singletons. The TCR sequence derives from a male donor with esophageal squamous cell carcinoma. Sequenced: normal esophageal tissue next to the tumor. V is TRBV7-2 and J is TRBJ2-5; 7 nucleotides agree with TRBD2. The CDR3 DNA is TGTGCCAGCAGCTTACGGCGGGGGAGGGAGACCCAGTACTTC. This translates into CASSLRRGRETQYF.